This T cell receptor beta chain was found in a study of neurological immune-mediated disorders. Unsorted libraries were derived from 2 million PBMCs stored at -80 C. Findings and caveats of the study: HTLV-1-associated myelopathy displayed the greatest TCR clonal expansion, and multiple sclerosis exhibited the smallest, lower than that of healthy controls. None of the CDR3 amino acid sequences of expanded clones recurred across subjects, suggesting private repertoires in all groups.

By 5'RACE with 10-nucleotide random UMIs, the cDNA was made. TCRdb recomputed calls from the 5' RACE reads with MiXCR, one row per CDR3 protein. The sample gives roughly 65,000 distinct CDR3 sequences, over 4% of which show up once; around 2.6% is in the top ten. This clonotype was counted at least ten times. The antigen remains undetermined. V lost 4 bases and J lost 4; bases outside the gene matches: 9. The CDR3 has 15 residues. Germline values: CDR1 LGHDT, CDR2 YNNKEL (reference sequence). The sequence was obtained from a man aged 50-60 years with multiple sclerosis. The sample taken for sequencing was PBMCs. The chain joins TRBV3-1 to TRBJ1-1; 7 bases fit TRBD1. Here the CDR3 DNA reads TGTGCCAGCAGCCGGAGACAGGGTACGGGCACTGAAGCTTTCTTT. Its translation is CASSRRQGTGTEAFF.